This is a list of T cell receptor beta chains from one sample in a study of cytomegalovirus exposure and HLA in healthy donors. The protocol was immunoSEQ multiplex PCR, while the TCRdb copy is restricted to in-frame clones and leaves out a portion. The table lists about 110,000 clones, roughly four fifths of them singletons. The sample comprised PBMCs. These receptors were taken from a woman in her twenties or thirties in good health and CMV-seronegative. The conserved cysteine and the conserved F or W are not part of the CDR3 here. The D gene is left open where the match is weak.

V gene: TRBV7-8; J gene: TRBJ2-5; D gene: NA; CDR3 protein: ASSAGLWTRTETQY
V gene: TRBV28; J gene: TRBJ2-1; D gene: TRBD2; CDR3 protein: ASRASGRNEQF
V gene: TRBV29-1; J gene: TRBJ2-5; D gene: TRBD2; CDR3 protein: SVAWTSRAETQY
V gene: TRBV2; J gene: TRBJ1-1; D gene: NA; CDR3 protein: ASSVDRKRMNTEAF
V gene: TRBV18; J gene: TRBJ1-5; D gene: TRBD1; CDR3 protein: ASSPSGQVNQPQH
V gene: TRBV7-6; J gene: TRBJ1-4; D gene: NA; CDR3 protein: ASSSGRGREKLF
V gene: TRBV30; J gene: TRBJ2-1; D gene: TRBD2; CDR3 protein: AGLAGRNEQF
V gene: TRBV28; J gene: TRBJ1-2; D gene: NA; CDR3 protein: ASSLSGAGGYGYT
V gene: TRBV19; J gene: TRBJ1-5; D gene: NA; CDR3 protein: AGRDKVNNQPQH
V gene: TRBV7-9; J gene: TRBJ2-7; D gene: NA; CDR3 protein: ASSPGDHAYEQY
V gene: TRBV29-1; J gene: TRBJ1-2; D gene: NA; CDR3 protein: SVSDSEARYYGYT
V gene: TRBV7-6; J gene: TRBJ2-7; D gene: TRBD2; CDR3 protein: ASSPTLAGASYEQY
V gene: TRBV6-1; J gene: TRBJ1-2; D gene: TRBD1; CDR3 protein: ASGKQGASLYGYT
V gene: TRBV11-2; J gene: TRBJ2-1; D gene: TRBD2; CDR3 protein: ASSLDTGGESSYNEQF
V gene: TRBV4-1; J gene: TRBJ1-3; D gene: NA; CDR3 protein: ASSQGIMGRDFSGNTIY
V gene: TRBV10-3; J gene: TRBJ1-4; D gene: NA; CDR3 protein: AISESEIINEKLF
V gene: TRBV6-4; J gene: TRBJ2-1; D gene: NA; CDR3 protein: ASSDPSRGNEQF
V gene: TRBV15; J gene: TRBJ2-1; D gene: NA; CDR3 protein: ATSRGADYNEQF
V gene: TRBV28; J gene: TRBJ2-7; D gene: TRBD2; CDR3 protein: ASSQSTSGGSYEQY
V gene: TRBV29-1; J gene: TRBJ1-1; D gene: NA; CDR3 protein: SVASTRSEAF
V gene: TRBV30; J gene: TRBJ2-4; D gene: TRBD2; CDR3 protein: AWSGHSGIAKNIQY
V gene: TRBV29-1; J gene: TRBJ1-2; D gene: NA; CDR3 protein: SAKEGATNYGYT
V gene: TRBV4-1; J gene: TRBJ2-5; D gene: TRBD2; CDR3 protein: ASSQDAAGGLETQY
V gene: TRBV29-1; J gene: TRBJ1-1; D gene: NA; CDR3 protein: SVGRGTTNTEAF
V gene: TRBV30; J gene: TRBJ2-7; D gene: NA; CDR3 protein: AWNTGATYEQY
V gene: TRBV7-3; J gene: TRBJ2-1; D gene: TRBD1; CDR3 protein: ASSFSNRGDEQF
V gene: TRBV2; J gene: TRBJ2-3; D gene: TRBD2; CDR3 protein: ASSDSSGITDTQY
V gene: TRBV7-8; J gene: TRBJ2-1; D gene: TRBD1; CDR3 protein: ASSLTGGNEQF
V gene: TRBV4-3; J gene: TRBJ2-7; D gene: NA; CDR3 protein: ASSLGLASSYEQY
V gene: TRBV29-1; J gene: TRBJ2-7; D gene: TRBD1; CDR3 protein: SVEDTTPTGGGMGEQY
V gene: TRBV19; J gene: TRBJ1-5; D gene: NA; CDR3 protein: ASSPGLWGNQPQH
V gene: TRBV28; J gene: TRBJ2-7; D gene: NA; CDR3 protein: ASSSVGSLLTSEQY
V gene: TRBV6-5; J gene: TRBJ2-2; D gene: NA; CDR3 protein: ARKENTNTGELF
V gene: TRBV5-1; J gene: TRBJ2-7; D gene: TRBD2; CDR3 protein: ASSWASGGSYEQY
V gene: TRBV18; J gene: TRBJ1-1; D gene: NA; CDR3 protein: ASSRDLDTEAF
V gene: TRBV6-5; J gene: TRBJ1-2; D gene: TRBD1; CDR3 protein: ASSRGQLGYGYT
V gene: TRBV28; J gene: TRBJ2-7; D gene: TRBD1; CDR3 protein: ASSPGVRGHEEQY
V gene: TRBV7-2; J gene: TRBJ2-7; D gene: TRBD1; CDR3 protein: ASSPTGGRYEQY
V gene: TRBV7-2; J gene: TRBJ2-7; D gene: TRBD2; CDR3 protein: ASSLNGRTSAISSYEQY
V gene: TRBV11-3; J gene: TRBJ2-7; D gene: TRBD1; CDR3 protein: ASSSRTGYEQY
V gene: TRBV29-1; J gene: TRBJ2-5; D gene: TRBD1; CDR3 protein: STGQAVPETQY
V gene: TRBV28; J gene: TRBJ1-2; D gene: TRBD1; CDR3 protein: ASQIGTGGGYGYT
V gene: TRBV4-1; J gene: TRBJ2-7; D gene: NA; CDR3 protein: ASSQGRQDSYEQY
V gene: TRBV7-2; J gene: TRBJ2-7; D gene: TRBD2; CDR3 protein: ASSLGISGGPWY
V gene: TRBV15; J gene: TRBJ1-5; D gene: NA; CDR3 protein: ATSREAVGQNQPQH
V gene: TRBV4-1; J gene: TRBJ1-2; D gene: NA; CDR3 protein: ASSQEQGFVYGYT
V gene: TRBV29-1; J gene: TRBJ2-3; D gene: TRBD2; CDR3 protein: SGVLAGSVTDTQY
V gene: TRBV6-5; J gene: TRBJ2-7; D gene: NA; CDR3 protein: ASSQQAAYEQY
V gene: TRBV9; J gene: TRBJ2-3; D gene: NA; CDR3 protein: ASTTGSSTDTQY
V gene: TRBV5-6; J gene: TRBJ1-1; D gene: NA; CDR3 protein: ASSLVRRPNTEAF
V gene: TRBV28; J gene: TRBJ2-7; D gene: NA; CDR3 protein: ASSSAGFAYEQY
V gene: TRBV7-9; J gene: TRBJ1-2; D gene: NA; CDR3 protein: ASSLADRNYGYT
V gene: TRBV2; J gene: TRBJ2-6; D gene: TRBD1; CDR3 protein: ASSPTGSLGANVLT
V gene: TRBV30; J gene: TRBJ2-1; D gene: TRBD1; CDR3 protein: AWSSGTGGISYNEQF
V gene: TRBV14; J gene: TRBJ1-2; D gene: NA; CDR3 protein: ASSQDRVIYGYT